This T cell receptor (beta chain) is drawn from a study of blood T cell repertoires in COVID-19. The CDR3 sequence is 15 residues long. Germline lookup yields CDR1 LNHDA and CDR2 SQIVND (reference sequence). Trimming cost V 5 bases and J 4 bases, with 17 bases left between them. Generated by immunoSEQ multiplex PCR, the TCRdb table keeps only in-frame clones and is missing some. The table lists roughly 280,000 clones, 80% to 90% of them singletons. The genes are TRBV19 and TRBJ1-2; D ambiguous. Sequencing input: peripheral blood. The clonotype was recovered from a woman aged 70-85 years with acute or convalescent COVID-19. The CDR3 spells CASSVTTRSGYGYTF. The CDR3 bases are TGTGCCAGTAGTGTAACGACTCGCTCGGGCTATGGCTACACCTTC.